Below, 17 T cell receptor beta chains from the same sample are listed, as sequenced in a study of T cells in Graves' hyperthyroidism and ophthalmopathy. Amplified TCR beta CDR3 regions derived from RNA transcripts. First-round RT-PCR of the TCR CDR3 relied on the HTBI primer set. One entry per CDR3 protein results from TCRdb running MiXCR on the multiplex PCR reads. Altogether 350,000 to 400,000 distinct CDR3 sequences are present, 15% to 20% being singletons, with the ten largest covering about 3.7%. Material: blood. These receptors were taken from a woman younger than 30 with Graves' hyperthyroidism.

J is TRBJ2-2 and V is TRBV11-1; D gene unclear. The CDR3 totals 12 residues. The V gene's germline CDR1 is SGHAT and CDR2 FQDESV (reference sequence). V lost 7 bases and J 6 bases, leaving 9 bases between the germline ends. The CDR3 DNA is TGTGCCAGCATCGTAGGGTCCGGGGAGCTGTTTTTT. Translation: CASIVGSGELFF.

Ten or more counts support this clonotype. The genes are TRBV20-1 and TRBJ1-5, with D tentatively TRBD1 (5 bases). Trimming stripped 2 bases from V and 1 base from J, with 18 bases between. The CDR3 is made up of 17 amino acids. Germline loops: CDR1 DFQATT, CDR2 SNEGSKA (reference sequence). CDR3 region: CSARPPRDRVSNQPQHF. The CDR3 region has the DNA TGCAGTGCTAGACCCCCAAGAGACAGAGTCAGCAATCAGCCCCAGCATTTT.

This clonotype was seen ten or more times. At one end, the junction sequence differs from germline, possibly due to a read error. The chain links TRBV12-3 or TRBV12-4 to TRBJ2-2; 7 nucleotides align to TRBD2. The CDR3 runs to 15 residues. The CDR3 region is CAGSLGRGITGELFF. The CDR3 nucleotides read TGTGCCGGCAGTTTAGGGCGGGGGATTACCGGGGAGCTGTTTTTT.

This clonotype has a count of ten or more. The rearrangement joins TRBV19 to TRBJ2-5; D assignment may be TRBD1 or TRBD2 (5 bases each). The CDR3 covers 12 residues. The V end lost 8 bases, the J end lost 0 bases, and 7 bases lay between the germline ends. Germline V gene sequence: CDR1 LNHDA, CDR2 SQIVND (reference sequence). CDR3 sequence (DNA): TGTGCCAGTCGGGGCTACCAAGAGACCCAGTACTTC. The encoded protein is CASRGYQETQYF.

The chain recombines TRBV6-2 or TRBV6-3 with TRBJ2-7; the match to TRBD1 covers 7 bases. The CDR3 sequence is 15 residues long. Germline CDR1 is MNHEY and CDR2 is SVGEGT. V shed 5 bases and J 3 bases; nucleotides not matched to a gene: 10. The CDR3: CASSQGVYLNYEQYF. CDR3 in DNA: TGTGCCAGCAGTCAGGGGGTCTACTTGAACTACGAGCAGTACTTC.

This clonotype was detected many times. The DNA for the CDR3 is TGTGCCAGCAGTTTCTCCGACCCGGCCCCCGGAAACACCATATATTTT. Its translation: CASSFSDPAPGNTIYF. This sequence joins TRBV6-5 and TRBJ1-3; the D is unclear. The CDR3 covers 16 residues. The germline V and J ends were trimmed by 4 bases and 4 bases, with 17 bases remaining between them. Looked up from germline, CDR1 is MNHEY and CDR2 is SVGAGI.

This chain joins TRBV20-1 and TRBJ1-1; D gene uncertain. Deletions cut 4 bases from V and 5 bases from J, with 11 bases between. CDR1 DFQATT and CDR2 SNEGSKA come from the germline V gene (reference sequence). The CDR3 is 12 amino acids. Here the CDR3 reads CSATTTGTEAFF. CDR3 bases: TGCAGTGCTACTACTACGGGGACTGAAGCTTTCTTT.

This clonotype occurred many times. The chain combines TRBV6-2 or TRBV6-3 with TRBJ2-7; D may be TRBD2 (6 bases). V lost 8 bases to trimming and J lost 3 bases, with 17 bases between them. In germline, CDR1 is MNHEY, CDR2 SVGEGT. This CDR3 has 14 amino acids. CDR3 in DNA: TGTGCCAGCGGGCCGTTGATGGGGGGCTACGAGCAGTACTTC. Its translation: CASGPLMGGYEQYF.

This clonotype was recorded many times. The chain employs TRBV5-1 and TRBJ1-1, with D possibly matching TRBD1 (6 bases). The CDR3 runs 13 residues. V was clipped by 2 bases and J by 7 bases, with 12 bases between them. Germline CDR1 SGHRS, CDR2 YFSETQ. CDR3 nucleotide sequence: TGCGCCAGCAGCTTAGCCCAGGGGAGTGAAGCTTTCTTT. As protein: CASSLAQGSEAFF.

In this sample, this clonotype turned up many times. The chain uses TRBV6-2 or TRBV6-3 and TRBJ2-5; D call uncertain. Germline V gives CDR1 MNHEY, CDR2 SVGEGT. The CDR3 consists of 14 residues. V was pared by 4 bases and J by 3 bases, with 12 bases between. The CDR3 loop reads CASSSLGQEETQYF. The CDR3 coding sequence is TGTGCCAGCAGTTCCTTGGGTCAAGAAGAGACCCAGTACTTC.

CDR3 bases: TGTGCCAGCACTACCGGGGGCGCGGAGACCCAGTACTTC. Translated: CASTTGGAETQYF. This chain connects TRBV11-2 to TRBJ2-5; D might be TRBD1 or TRBD2, each matching 6 bases. This CDR3 is 13 amino acids long. V was cut by 7 bases and J by 5 bases, with 14 bases left in between. Germline V gives CDR1 SGHAT, CDR2 FQNNGV.

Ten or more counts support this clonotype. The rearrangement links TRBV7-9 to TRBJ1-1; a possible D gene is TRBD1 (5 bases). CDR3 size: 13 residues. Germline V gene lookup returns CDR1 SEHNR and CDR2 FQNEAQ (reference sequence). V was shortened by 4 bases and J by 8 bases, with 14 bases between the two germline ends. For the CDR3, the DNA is TGTGCCAGCAGCTCCGGGACGATGGGCGAAGCTTTCTTT. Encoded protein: CASSSGTMGEAFF. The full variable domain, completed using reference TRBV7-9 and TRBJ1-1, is DTGVSQNPRHKITKRGQNVTFRCDPISEHNRLYWYRQTLGQGPEFLTYFQNEAQLEKSRLLSDRFSAERPKGSFSTLEIQRTEQGDSAMYLCASSSGTMGEAFFGQGTRLTVV.

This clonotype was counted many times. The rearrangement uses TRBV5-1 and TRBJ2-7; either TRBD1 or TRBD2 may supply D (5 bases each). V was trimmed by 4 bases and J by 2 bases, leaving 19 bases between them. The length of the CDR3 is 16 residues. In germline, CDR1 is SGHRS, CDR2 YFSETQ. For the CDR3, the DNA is TGCGCCAGCAGCAAGGGGCTCGGGACGTCGCCCTACGAGCAGTACTTC. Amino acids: CASSKGLGTSPYEQYF.

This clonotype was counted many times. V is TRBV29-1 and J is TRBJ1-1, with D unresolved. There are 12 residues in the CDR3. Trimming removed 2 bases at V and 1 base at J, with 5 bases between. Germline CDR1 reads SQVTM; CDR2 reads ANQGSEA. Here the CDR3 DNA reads TGCAGCGTTGAAATCTCGAACACTGAAGCTTTCTTT. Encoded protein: CSVEISNTEAFF.

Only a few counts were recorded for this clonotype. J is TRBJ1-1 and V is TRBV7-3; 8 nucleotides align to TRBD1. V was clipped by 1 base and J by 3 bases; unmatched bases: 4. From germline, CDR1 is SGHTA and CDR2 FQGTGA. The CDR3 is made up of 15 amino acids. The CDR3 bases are TGTGCCAGCAGCTTAAAGTCACAGGGGGACACTGAAGCTTTCTTT. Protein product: CASSLKSQGDTEAFF.

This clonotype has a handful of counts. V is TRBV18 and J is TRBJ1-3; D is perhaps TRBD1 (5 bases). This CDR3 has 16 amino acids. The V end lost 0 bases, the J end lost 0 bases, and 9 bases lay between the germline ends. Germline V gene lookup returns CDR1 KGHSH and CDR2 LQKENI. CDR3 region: CASSPPRDLSGNTIYF. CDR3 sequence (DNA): TGTGCCAGCTCACCACCGAGGGACCTCTCTGGAAACACCATATATTTT.

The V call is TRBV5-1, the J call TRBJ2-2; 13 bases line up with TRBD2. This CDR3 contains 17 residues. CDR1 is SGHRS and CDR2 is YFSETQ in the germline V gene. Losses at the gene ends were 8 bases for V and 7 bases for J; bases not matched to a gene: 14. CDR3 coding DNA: TGCGCCAGTATACGGACTAGCGGGGGTTTTGATGGCGGGGAGCTGTTTTTT. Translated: CASIRTSGGFDGGELFF.